Below are 26 T cell receptor beta chains sequenced from a single sample in a study of vaccination effects on CD4 cells after COVID-19. Repertoires were generated with immunoSEQ multiplex PCR, while TCRdb's copy carries only in-frame clones and drops some. Among tens of thousands of clones listed, approximately 71% were seen once. These receptors' antigens are unknown. Culturing for 10 to 11 days preceded CD4+ T cell isolation. This specimen consisted of CD4+ T cells from PBMCs cultured without peptide, obtained before COVID-19 vaccination. Receptors were obtained from a human donor who received a COVID-19 vaccine.

The count of this clone is one. V and J are TRBV5-1 and TRBJ2-5, with D perhaps TRBD1 (5 bases). Germline CDR1 SGHRS, CDR2 YFSETQ. The CDR3 is made up of 12 amino acids. V was pared by 2 bases and J by 7 bases, with 9 bases between. The chain's CDR3 is CASSFERGTQYF. DNA for the CDR3: TGCGCCAGCAGCTTCGAAAGGGGGACCCAGTACTTC.

The gene calls are TRBV4-1 and TRBJ2-7, with 10 bases matching TRBD2. The CDR3 length is 17 residues. With V trimmed by 1 base and J by 2 bases, 8 bases remained unmatched. CDR1 is MGHRA, CDR2 YSYEKL, per germline. The CDR3 here is CASSQGAASGRPYEQYF. The CDR3 nucleotides are TGCGCCAGCAGCCAAGGGGCGGCTAGCGGGAGACCCTACGAGCAGTACTTC.

The chain has TRBV19 and TRBJ2-4; D is perhaps TRBD1 or TRBD2 (5 bases each). Germline lookup yields CDR1 LNHDA and CDR2 SQIVND (reference sequence). The CDR3 totals 13 residues. Between the trimmed V and J ends, which lost 3 bases and 6 bases, there was a span of 9 bases. The DNA of the CDR3 is TGTGCCAGTAGTATGGGGGTTTTAAACATTCAGTACTTC. Translating gives CASSMGVLNIQYF.

This clone qualifies as medium-sized. The chain is built from TRBV6-4 and TRBJ2-3; the D gene is possibly TRBD2 (6 bases). Trimming took off 6 bases at V and 0 bases at J, with 7 bases between the two ends. CDR1 MRHNA and CDR2 SNTAGT come from the germline V gene. This CDR3 region has 13 residues. The CDR3 here is CASSSGSTDTQYF. CDR3 DNA sequence: TGTGCCAGCAGCAGCGGGAGCACAGATACGCAGTATTTT.

The rearrangement joins TRBV19 to TRBJ2-3; unclear D gene. The length of the CDR3 is 12 residues. The germline V gene encodes CDR1 LNHDA and CDR2 SQIVND (reference sequence). The germline V and J ends were trimmed by 3 bases and 7 bases, with 8 bases remaining between them. CDR3 sequence (DNA): TGTGCCAGTAGTATGGTGGCCAATACGCAGTATTTT. It is translated as CASSMVANTQYF. The whole variable domain, filled in from reference TRBV19 and TRBJ2-3, reads DGGITQSPKYLFRKEGQNVTLSCEQNLNHDAMYWYRQDPGQGLRLIYYSQIVNDFQKGDIAEGYSVSREKKESFPLTVTSAQKNPTAFYLCASSMVANTQYFGPGTRLTVL.

The chain recombines TRBV2 with TRBJ2-5; possible D gene TRBD2, 5 bases. The CDR3 sequence is 14 residues long. V lost 7 bases to trimming and J lost 5 bases, with 17 bases between them. The germline V gene encodes CDR1 SNHLY and CDR2 FYNNEI. In nucleotides, the CDR3 is TGTGCCAGCATTTTAGACTACAGCGAGGAGACCCAGTACTTC. Translating gives CASILDYSEETQYF. The whole variable domain, filled in from reference TRBV2 and TRBJ2-5, reads EPEVTQTPSHQVTQMGQEVILRCVPISNHLYFYWYRQILGQKVEFLVSFYNNEISEKSEIFDDQFSVERPDGSNFTLKIRSTKLEDSAMYFCASILDYSEETQYFGPGTRLLVL.

This clone was seen more than once but under ten times. The chain joins TRBV3-1 (or the pseudogene TRBV3-2) to TRBJ1-2, with D perhaps matching TRBD1 (5 bases). CDR3 length equals 17 residues. Trimming took 0 bases from V and 6 from J, leaving 20 bases between them. CDR1 and CDR2 (germline): LGHDT, YNNKEL (reference sequence). The CDR3 protein is CASSQDRPPRAGNGYTF. CDR3 coding DNA: TGTGCCAGCAGCCAAGATAGGCCCCCTCGGGCAGGGAATGGCTACACCTTC.

On this clone itself: One junction end does not reproduce the germline sequence, and a read error may be involved. This CDR3 is also generated by other DNA sequences in the sample. The V gene is TRBV19, the J gene TRBJ1-3, with D unresolved. The germline CDR1 and CDR2 sequences are LNHDA and SQIVND (reference sequence). The CDR3 spans 14 residues. The DNA of the CDR3 is TGTGCTAGTACCCGCAGGAGCTCTGGAAACACCATATATTTT. Translation gives CASTRRSSGNTIYF.

J is TRBJ2-2 and V is TRBV5-1, with 8 bases identical to TRBD1. After removal of 4 bases from V and 7 bases from J, the junction contained 9 bases not matched to a gene. CDR1 is SGHRS and CDR2 is YFSETQ in the germline V gene. This CDR3 comprises 15 residues. The CDR3 coding sequence is TGCGCCAGCAGCCCGACAGGGGACGGGGTCGGGGAGCTGTTTTTT. Protein product: CASSPTGDGVGELFF.

The V call is TRBV12-3 or TRBV12-4, the J call TRBJ1-6; D remains unclear. The CDR3 loop spans 12 amino acids. V dropped 7 bases and J dropped 8 bases, with 9 bases sitting between them. In DNA form, the CDR3 reads TGTGCCAGCACTATATTGGATTCACCCCTCCACTTT. It is translated as CASTILDSPLHF.

This clone occurred once. The CDR3 nucleotides are TGTGCCAGCAGTCAAAACCGCGACTCCGAAAAACTGTTTTTT. This sequence encodes CASSQNRDSEKLFF. The rearrangement uses TRBV27 and TRBJ1-4; D remains unclear. Trimming left V 5 bases short and J 8 bases short, with 15 bases between. The CDR3 has 14 amino acids. Per the germline V gene, CDR1 is MNHEY and CDR2 is SMNVEV (reference sequence).

This rearrangement joins TRBV9 to TRBJ1-4; 7 bases are shared with TRBD1. From germline, CDR1 is SGDLS and CDR2 YYNGEE. With V trimmed by 3 bases and J by 0 bases, 5 bases remained unmatched. This CDR3 is built from 16 residues. CDR3 region: CASSATGTATNEKLFF. CDR3 sequence (DNA): TGTGCCAGCAGCGCCACCGGGACAGCAACTAATGAAAAACTGTTTTTT.

This chain links TRBV6-2 or TRBV6-3 with TRBJ2-7, with a weak D call TRBD1 (6 bases). CDR3 length equals 15 residues. Trimming left V 4 bases short and J 2 bases short, with 15 bases between. Per the germline V gene, CDR1 is MNHEY and CDR2 is SVGEGT. DNA of the CDR3: TGTGCCAGCAGTTTGGTAGGGACATCCGCCTACGAGCAGTACTTC. It translates to CASSLVGTSAYEQYF.

V gene TRBV29-1 combines with J gene TRBJ2-5; D is undetermined. Germline V CDR1 and CDR2: SQVTM, ANQGSEA. The CDR3 loop spans 12 amino acids. The ends were cut back, 4 bases at V and 6 bases at J, with 12 bases in the middle. The CDR3 loop reads CSVVPRLQTQYF. CDR3 DNA: TGCAGCGTTGTTCCCAGACTGCAGACCCAGTACTTC.

In its sample, this clone was seen a few times. The chain links TRBV2 to TRBJ1-2; D possibly corresponds to TRBD1 (6 bases). Looked up from germline, CDR1 is SNHLY and CDR2 is FYNNEI. This CDR3 is built from 13 residues. Trimming removed 5 bases from V and 7 bases from J, with 14 bases in between. DNA of the CDR3: TGTGCCAGCAGTACAACAGGGTTACGTGGCTACACCTTC. It encodes CASSTTGLRGYTF.

The chain links TRBV4-1 to TRBJ2-2; a possible D gene is TRBD2 (5 bases). Deletions cut 0 bases from V and 7 bases from J, with 9 bases between. The CDR3 has 14 residues. Germline CDR1 and CDR2: MGHRA and YSYEKL. The CDR3 here is CASSQEAGGGELFF. As DNA, the CDR3 is TGCGCCAGCAGCCAAGAGGCAGGAGGCGGGGAGCTGTTTTTT.

There are a few counts of this clone. The chain has TRBV7-8 and TRBJ2-2, with D unclear. The CDR3 has 17 residues. The V gene's germline CDR1 is SGHVS and CDR2 FQNEAQ. V dropped 4 bases and J dropped 6 bases, with 21 bases sitting between them. CDR3 coding DNA: TGTGCCAGCAGCTCCCGAAGGTTAGGGCTGGGTGCCGGGGAGCTGTTTTTT. This gives the protein CASSSRRLGLGAGELFF. The variable domain in full, with the rest retrieved from reference TRBV7-8 and TRBJ2-2, is GAGVSQSPRYKVAKRGQDVALRCDPISGHVSLFWYQQALGQGPEFLTYFQNEAQLDKSGLPSDRFFAERPEGSVSTLKIQRTQQEDSAVYLCASSSRRLGLGAGELFFGEGSRLTVL.

V and J are TRBV5-1 and TRBJ2-3; a weak D match, TRBD2 (5 bases). The CDR3 runs to 18 residues. In germline, CDR1 is SGHRS, CDR2 YFSETQ. V lost 5 bases, J lost 0 bases, and 22 bases lay in between. CDR3 amino acids: CASSRTAGEFISTDTQYF. The DNA of the CDR3 is TGCGCCAGCAGTCGAACCGCCGGGGAGTTTATAAGCACAGATACGCAGTATTTT.

This chain links TRBV11-2 with TRBJ2-1; D possibly corresponds to TRBD1 (6 bases). CDR3 length: 17 amino acids. In germline, CDR1 is SGHAT, CDR2 FQNNGV. V was shortened by 3 bases and J by 0 bases, with 15 bases between the two germline ends. The CDR3 sequence is CASSLRPTGRSYNEQFF. CDR3 sequence (DNA): TGTGCCAGCAGCTTGCGACCGACAGGACGCTCCTACAATGAGCAGTTCTTC.

Details on this clone: Other DNA sequences in this specimen translate into the identical CDR3. V usage is TRBV5-5 and J usage is TRBJ1-2; TRBD1 matches 8 bases. CDR1 SGHKS and CDR2 YYEKEE come from the germline V gene (reference sequence). Trimming cost V 0 bases and J 2 bases; bases outside gene matches: 0. The CDR3 consists of 14 residues. The CDR3 region has the DNA TGTGCCAGCAGCTTGGGACAGGGGAACTATGGCTACACCTTC. It is translated as CASSLGQGNYGYTF.

The chain links TRBV30 to TRBJ1-5; D remains ambiguous. Deletions cut 3 bases from V and 5 bases from J, with 20 bases between. This CDR3 region has 16 residues. CDR1 GTSNPN and CDR2 SVGIG come from the germline V gene (reference sequence). The DNA of the CDR3 is TGTGCCTGGAGCCCCTGGAACAGTCGGCCCGATCAGCCCCAGCATTTT. It specifies CAWSPWNSRPDQPQHF.

This clone was counted a few times. The CDR3 DNA reads TGTGCCAGCAGCTTAGCATGGACAGGGAATCAGCCCCAGCATTTT. As protein: CASSLAWTGNQPQHF. J is TRBJ1-5 and V is TRBV7-8, with 8 positions matching TRBD1. Per germline, CDR1 SGHVS and CDR2 FQNEAQ. The CDR3 is made up of 15 amino acids. J was trimmed by 4 bases and V by 0 bases; bases with no gene match: 2.

The V call is TRBV6-2 or TRBV6-3, the J call TRBJ1-1, with D uncertain. The ends were cut back, 2 bases at V and 1 base at J, with 5 bases in the middle. Germline CDR1 reads MNHEY; CDR2 reads SVGEGT. This CDR3 is built from 13 residues. In DNA form, the CDR3 reads TGTGCCAGCAGTTACAAGGGGAACACTGAAGCTTTCTTT. It yields the protein CASSYKGNTEAFF.

The rearrangement joins TRBV7-9 to TRBJ2-5; D unresolved. V lost 5 bases to trimming and J lost 1 base, with 14 bases between them. CDR3 length equals 15 residues. Germline CDR1 and CDR2: SEHNR and FQNEAQ (reference sequence). The CDR3 nucleotides are TGTGCCAGCAGCCCCCCCTGGTCAGCCCAAGAGACCCAGTACTTC. This encodes CASSPPWSAQETQYF. The complete variable domain, with remaining parts taken from reference TRBV7-9 and TRBJ2-5, reads DTGVSQNPRHKITKRGQNVTFRCDPISEHNRLYWYRQTLGQGPEFLTYFQNEAQLEKSRLLSDRFSAERPKGSFSTLEIQRTEQGDSAMYLCASSPPWSAQETQYFGPGTRLLVL.

By sample share, this clone is medium-sized. The chain uses TRBV7-9 and TRBJ1-1; possible D gene TRBD1, 5 bases. V was pared by 3 bases and J by 2 bases, with 10 bases between. Germline V gene lookup returns CDR1 SEHNR and CDR2 FQNEAQ (reference sequence). The CDR3 length is 14 residues. DNA for the CDR3: TGTGCCAGCAGCTTCTCAGGGTTTAACACTGAAGCTTTCTTT. Protein sequence: CASSFSGFNTEAFF. Supplemented by reference TRBV7-9 and TRBJ1-1, the full variable domain reads DTGVSQNPRHKITKRGQNVTFRCDPISEHNRLYWYRQTLGQGPEFLTYFQNEAQLEKSRLLSDRFSAERPKGSFSTLEIQRTEQGDSAMYLCASSFSGFNTEAFFGQGTRLTVV.

For the CDR3, the DNA is TGTGCCAGCAGTTTTACAGGGGGATACGAGCAGTACTTC. It codes for CASSFTGGYEQYF. The chain carries TRBV12-3 or TRBV12-4 and TRBJ2-7; 8 bases match TRBD1. The CDR3 has 13 residues. Losses at the gene ends were 3 bases for V and 4 bases for J; bases not matched to a gene: 2.